Listed below are T cell receptor beta chains from one sample, sequenced in a study of blood T cell repertoires in COVID-19. TCRdb's copy holds only in-frame clones and misses some; the assay was immunoSEQ multiplex PCR. The sample consists of approximately 25,000 clones, roughly 85% of them appearing once. The sequenced sample consisted of peripheral blood. The receptors here all came from a woman aged 80 or older with active or convalescent COVID-19. The CDR3 runs from the conserved cysteine through the conserved F or W. The D gene is left open where the match is weak. Clone size, where shown, is once, few, many, or a class for clones that have expanded.

clone_size: -
v_call: TRBV6-1
d_call: -
j_call: TRBJ1-5
cdr3_aa: CASSEGGGLSNQPQHF
cdr3_nt: TGTGCCAGCAGTGAAGGGGGGGGTCTTAGCAATCAGCCCCAGCATTTT

clone_size: -
v_call: TRBV5-1
d_call: TRBD2
j_call: TRBJ2-5
cdr3_aa: CASSSGTSQETQYF
cdr3_nt: TGCGCCAGCAGCTCCGGGACTAGTCAAGAGACCCAGTACTTC

clone_size: -
v_call: TRBV28
d_call: -
j_call: TRBJ2-7
cdr3_aa: CASSLFPAGYEQYF
cdr3_nt: TGTGCCAGCAGTTTATTCCCAGCCGGGTACGAGCAGTACTTC

clone_size: once
v_call: TRBV5-1
d_call: -
j_call: TRBJ1-3
cdr3_aa: CASSLASRGTGNTIYF
cdr3_nt: TGCGCCAGCAGCTTGGCCAGTCGAGGGACTGGAAACACCATATATTTT

clone_size: -
v_call: TRBV3-1/TRBV3-2
d_call: -
j_call: TRBJ1-1
cdr3_aa: CASSQVVLSMNTEAFF
cdr3_nt: TGTGCCAGCAGCCAAGTTGTCCTCTCTATGAACACTGAAGCTTTCTTT

clone_size: -
v_call: TRBV3-1/TRBV3-2
d_call: -
j_call: TRBJ1-6
cdr3_aa: CASSRKQALLDSPLHF
cdr3_nt: TGTGCCAGCAGCCGAAAACAGGCGCTCCTTGATTCACCCCTCCACTTT

clone_size: -
v_call: TRBV28
d_call: -
j_call: TRBJ1-1
cdr3_aa: CASSLRGRTRVFEAFF
cdr3_nt: TGTGCCAGCAGCCTCCGGGGTCGGACCCGGGTTTTTGAAGCTTTCTTT

clone_size: -
v_call: TRBV5-6
d_call: -
j_call: TRBJ1-4
cdr3_aa: CASSMGHLEKLFF
cdr3_nt: TGTGCCAGCAGCATGGGACACCTCGAAAAACTGTTTTTT

clone_size: -
v_call: TRBV28
d_call: TRBD2
j_call: TRBJ2-7
cdr3_aa: CASSQGLAGTYEQYF
cdr3_nt: TGTGCCAGCAGTCAGGGACTAGCGGGAACCTACGAGCAGTACTTC

clone_size: -
v_call: TRBV2
d_call: -
j_call: TRBJ2-7
cdr3_aa: CASSDRLWQYF
cdr3_nt: TGTGCCAGCAGTGACCGCCTATGGCAGTACTTC

clone_size: -
v_call: TRBV3-1/TRBV3-2
d_call: TRBD2
j_call: TRBJ2-3
cdr3_aa: CASGSAGVIPDTQYF
cdr3_nt: TGTGCCAGCGGTTCGGCGGGAGTCATCCCAGATACGCAGTATTTT

clone_size: -
v_call: TRBV10-1
d_call: TRBD2
j_call: TRBJ2-7
cdr3_aa: CASSPHMRPSGNEQYF
cdr3_nt: TGCGCCAGCAGTCCCCACATGAGGCCTAGCGGGAACGAGCAGTACTTC

clone_size: -
v_call: TRBV27
d_call: TRBD1
j_call: TRBJ1-2
cdr3_aa: CASSFYRGRAYGYTF
cdr3_nt: TGTGCCAGCAGTTTTTACAGGGGGCGCGCCTATGGCTACACCTTC

clone_size: -
v_call: TRBV9
d_call: TRBD1
j_call: TRBJ1-2
cdr3_aa: CASSTDSGQGWDGYTF
cdr3_nt: TGTGCCAGCAGCACCGACTCAGGACAGGGATGGGATGGCTACACCTTC

clone_size: -
v_call: TRBV5-1
d_call: TRBD2
j_call: TRBJ2-5
cdr3_aa: CASSASGTSGRGETQYF
cdr3_nt: TGCGCCAGCAGCGCCTCCGGGACTAGCGGGAGGGGAGAGACCCAGTACTTC

clone_size: once
v_call: TRBV5-4
d_call: -
j_call: TRBJ1-2
cdr3_aa: CASSLVQDYGYTF
cdr3_nt: TGTGCCAGCAGCTTGGTCCAGGACTATGGCTACACCTTC

clone_size: once
v_call: TRBV6-6
d_call: TRBD1
j_call: TRBJ1-1
cdr3_aa: CASIPGQGASNTEAFF
cdr3_nt: TGTGCCAGCATCCCGGGACAGGGGGCGAGCAACACTGAAGCTTTCTTT

clone_size: -
v_call: TRBV24-1
d_call: TRBD1
j_call: TRBJ2-3
cdr3_aa: CATSRGQGAQNTQYF
cdr3_nt: TGTGCCACCAGCAGAGGACAGGGGGCTCAGAATACGCAGTATTTT

clone_size: -
v_call: TRBV5-6
d_call: -
j_call: TRBJ2-5
cdr3_aa: CASSSGTSTQYF
cdr3_nt: TGTGCCAGCAGCTCAGGGACTTCGACCCAGTACTTC

clone_size: -
v_call: TRBV29-1
d_call: TRBD1
j_call: TRBJ1-1
cdr3_aa: CSVEVLTGQGILNTEAFF
cdr3_nt: TGCAGCGTTGAAGTTCTTACGGGACAGGGGATCCTGAACACTGAAGCTTTCTTT

clone_size: -
v_call: TRBV18
d_call: TRBD1
j_call: TRBJ1-1
cdr3_aa: CASSPSTGLDTEAFF
cdr3_nt: TGTGCCAGCTCACCCTCGACAGGGTTGGACACTGAAGCTTTCTTT

clone_size: -
v_call: TRBV21-1
d_call: -
j_call: TRBJ2-7
cdr3_aa: CASSKSRTLAETTYEQYF
cdr3_nt: TGTGCCAGCAGCAAATCGCGCACCTTAGCGGAGACTACCTACGAGCAGTACTTC

clone_size: -
v_call: TRBV20-1
d_call: -
j_call: TRBJ2-5
cdr3_aa: CSASPSTGETQYF
cdr3_nt: TGCAGTGCTAGTCCTTCTACCGGGGAGACCCAGTACTTC

clone_size: once
v_call: TRBV7-3
d_call: -
j_call: TRBJ2-1
cdr3_aa: CASSLQNNYPKQFF
cdr3_nt: TGTGCCAGCAGCTTACAAAATAACTACCCCAAGCAGTTCTTC

clone_size: -
v_call: TRBV20-1
d_call: -
j_call: TRBJ2-3
cdr3_aa: CSFTSGVTQYF
cdr3_nt: TGCAGTTTTACCTCGGGGGTTACGCAGTATTTT

clone_size: -
v_call: TRBV5-5
d_call: -
j_call: TRBJ1-5
cdr3_aa: CASSLRQTSNQPQHF
cdr3_nt: TGTGCCAGCAGCCTGAGACAGACTAGCAATCAGCCCCAGCATTTT

clone_size: few
v_call: TRBV15
d_call: TRBD2
j_call: TRBJ2-7
cdr3_aa: CATSTGGSSYEQYF
cdr3_nt: TGTGCCACCAGCACGGGAGGCTCCTCCTACGAGCAGTACTTC

clone_size: -
v_call: TRBV5-4
d_call: TRBD2
j_call: TRBJ2-1
cdr3_aa: CASSDPGTSGVYISYNEQFF
cdr3_nt: TGTGCCAGCAGCGACCCCGGGACTAGCGGGGTTTATATCTCCTACAATGAGCAGTTCTTC

clone_size: -
v_call: TRBV25-1
d_call: TRBD1
j_call: TRBJ1-1
cdr3_aa: CASSEPPRDRGNTEAFF
cdr3_nt: TGTGCCAGCAGTGAACCCCCTCGGGACAGGGGGAACACTGAAGCTTTCTTT

clone_size: -
v_call: TRBV6-5
d_call: TRBD1
j_call: TRBJ1-5
cdr3_aa: CASRYRGGQPQHF
cdr3_nt: TGTGCCAGCAGATACAGGGGAGGCCAGCCCCAGCATTTT

clone_size: -
v_call: TRBV19
d_call: TRBD1
j_call: TRBJ2-6
cdr3_aa: CASRAGTGGSGANVLTF
cdr3_nt: TGTGCCAGTAGAGCCGGGACAGGGGGGTCTGGGGCCAACGTCCTGACTTTC

clone_size: -
v_call: TRBV19
d_call: -
j_call: TRBJ1-5
cdr3_aa: CASSIEGRDGQPQHF
cdr3_nt: TGTGCCAGTAGTATAGAAGGGAGGGACGGTCAGCCCCAGCATTTT

clone_size: -
v_call: TRBV11-3
d_call: -
j_call: TRBJ1-3
cdr3_aa: CASSFFGGDSDSGNTIYF
cdr3_nt: TGTGCCAGCAGCTTTTTCGGTGGAGACAGTGACTCTGGAAACACCATATATTTT

clone_size: -
v_call: TRBV28
d_call: TRBD1
j_call: TRBJ2-5
cdr3_aa: CASSLPPYRQGRGETQYF
cdr3_nt: TGTGCCAGCAGTTTACCACCATATCGACAGGGTAGGGGAGAGACCCAGTACTTC

clone_size: once
v_call: TRBV7-6
d_call: -
j_call: TRBJ2-7
cdr3_aa: CASSPRQVTYEQYF
cdr3_nt: TGTGCCAGCAGCCCAAGACAGGTAACCTACGAGCAGTACTTC

clone_size: -
v_call: TRBV5-1
d_call: -
j_call: TRBJ1-2
cdr3_aa: CASSLGSQNYGYTF
cdr3_nt: TGCGCCAGCAGCTTGGGGAGTCAGAACTATGGCTACACCTTC

clone_size: -
v_call: TRBV18
d_call: -
j_call: TRBJ2-3
cdr3_aa: CASSPPYTDTQYF
cdr3_nt: TGTGCCAGCTCACCACCGTACACAGATACGCAGTATTTT

clone_size: -
v_call: TRBV19
d_call: -
j_call: TRBJ2-7
cdr3_aa: CASSIVRTAYEQYF
cdr3_nt: TGTGCCAGTAGTATAGTCCGAACAGCCTACGAGCAGTACTTC

clone_size: -
v_call: TRBV18
d_call: -
j_call: TRBJ2-1
cdr3_aa: CASSPTHSYNEQFF
cdr3_nt: TGTGCCAGCTCACCTACACACTCCTACAATGAGCAGTTCTTC

clone_size: few
v_call: TRBV28
d_call: -
j_call: TRBJ2-7
cdr3_aa: CASSLPASGSYEQYF
cdr3_nt: TGTGCCAGCAGCCTTCCTGCGAGCGGGTCCTACGAGCAGTACTTC

clone_size: once
v_call: TRBV20-1
d_call: -
j_call: TRBJ2-7
cdr3_aa: CSASGGRSYEQYF
cdr3_nt: TGCAGTGCTAGTGGCGGGCGCTCCTACGAGCAGTACTTC

clone_size: -
v_call: TRBV7-9
d_call: TRBD1
j_call: TRBJ1-2
cdr3_aa: CASSLGDRGRVGNYGYTF
cdr3_nt: TGTGCCAGCAGCTTAGGGGACAGGGGGCGGGTCGGAAACTATGGCTACACCTTC

clone_size: -
v_call: TRBV28
d_call: -
j_call: TRBJ1-1
cdr3_aa: CASRGSTGNTEAFF
cdr3_nt: TGTGCCAGCAGGGGATCGACAGGCAACACTGAAGCTTTCTTT

clone_size: -
v_call: TRBV27
d_call: -
j_call: TRBJ1-5
cdr3_aa: CASSFAGGKQPQHF
cdr3_nt: TGTGCCAGCAGTTTCGCCGGGGGTAAGCAGCCCCAGCATTTT

clone_size: -
v_call: TRBV11-2
d_call: -
j_call: TRBJ1-2
cdr3_aa: CASSLEGAGSPYGYTF
cdr3_nt: TGTGCCAGCAGCTTAGAGGGCGCAGGGTCCCCCTATGGCTACACCTTC

clone_size: -
v_call: TRBV9
d_call: TRBD2
j_call: TRBJ2-1
cdr3_aa: CASSPSRTSGFSSYNEQFF
cdr3_nt: TGTGCCAGCAGCCCATCCCGGACTAGCGGATTTAGCTCCTACAATGAGCAGTTCTTC

clone_size: -
v_call: TRBV9
d_call: -
j_call: TRBJ1-1
cdr3_aa: CASSAVSMNTEAFF
cdr3_nt: TGTGCCAGCAGCGCAGTCTCCATGAACACTGAAGCTTTCTTT

clone_size: -
v_call: TRBV28
d_call: TRBD1
j_call: TRBJ2-7
cdr3_aa: CASSPGTGTGGVSSYEQYF
cdr3_nt: TGTGCCAGCAGTCCTGGAACCGGGACAGGTGGAGTTTCTTCCTACGAGCAGTACTTC

clone_size: -
v_call: TRBV6-2/TRBV6-3
d_call: TRBD1
j_call: TRBJ2-3
cdr3_aa: CASSYSSDRDRTDTQYF
cdr3_nt: TGTGCCAGCAGTTACTCGAGCGACAGGGACCGCACAGATACGCAGTATTTT

clone_size: -
v_call: TRBV24-1
d_call: TRBD2
j_call: TRBJ2-1
cdr3_aa: CATTSGGPYNEQFF
cdr3_nt: TGTGCCACCACTAGCGGGGGGCCTTACAATGAGCAGTTCTTC

clone_size: -
v_call: TRBV6-6
d_call: TRBD1
j_call: TRBJ1-2
cdr3_aa: CASSFGTGVYGYTF
cdr3_nt: TGTGCCAGCAGTTTTGGGACAGGGGTCTATGGCTACACCTTC

clone_size: -
v_call: TRBV10-3
d_call: -
j_call: TRBJ1-6
cdr3_aa: CAISGQYNSPLHF
cdr3_nt: TGTGCCATCAGCGGACAGTATAATTCACCCCTCCACTTT

clone_size: -
v_call: TRBV3-1/TRBV3-2
d_call: -
j_call: TRBJ1-1
cdr3_aa: CASSQSPRQYTEAFF
cdr3_nt: TGTGCCAGCAGCCAATCACCCAGACAGTACACTGAAGCTTTCTTT

clone_size: -
v_call: TRBV12-3/TRBV12-4
d_call: -
j_call: TRBJ1-1
cdr3_aa: CASSFPRAEAFF
cdr3_nt: TGTGCCAGCAGTTTTCCCCGGGCTGAAGCTTTCTTT

clone_size: -
v_call: TRBV28
d_call: -
j_call: TRBJ2-2
cdr3_aa: CASSFWVAANTGELFF
cdr3_nt: TGTGCCAGCAGTTTTTGGGTAGCGGCCAACACCGGGGAGCTGTTTTTT